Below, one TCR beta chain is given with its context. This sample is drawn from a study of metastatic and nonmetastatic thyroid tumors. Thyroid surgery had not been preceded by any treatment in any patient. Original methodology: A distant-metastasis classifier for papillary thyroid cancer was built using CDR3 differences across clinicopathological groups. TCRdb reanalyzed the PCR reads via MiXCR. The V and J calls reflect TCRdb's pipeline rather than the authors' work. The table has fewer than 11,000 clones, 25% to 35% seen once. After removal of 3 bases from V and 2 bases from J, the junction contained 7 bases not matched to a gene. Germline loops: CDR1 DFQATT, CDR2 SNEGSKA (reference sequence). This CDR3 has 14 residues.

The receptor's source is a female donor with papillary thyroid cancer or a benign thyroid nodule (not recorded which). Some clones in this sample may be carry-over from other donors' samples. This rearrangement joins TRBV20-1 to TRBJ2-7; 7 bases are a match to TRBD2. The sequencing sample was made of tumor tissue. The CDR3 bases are TGCAGTGCTAGGGGGGGAGGGAGCCCCTACGAGCAGTACTTC. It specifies CSARGGGSPYEQYF.